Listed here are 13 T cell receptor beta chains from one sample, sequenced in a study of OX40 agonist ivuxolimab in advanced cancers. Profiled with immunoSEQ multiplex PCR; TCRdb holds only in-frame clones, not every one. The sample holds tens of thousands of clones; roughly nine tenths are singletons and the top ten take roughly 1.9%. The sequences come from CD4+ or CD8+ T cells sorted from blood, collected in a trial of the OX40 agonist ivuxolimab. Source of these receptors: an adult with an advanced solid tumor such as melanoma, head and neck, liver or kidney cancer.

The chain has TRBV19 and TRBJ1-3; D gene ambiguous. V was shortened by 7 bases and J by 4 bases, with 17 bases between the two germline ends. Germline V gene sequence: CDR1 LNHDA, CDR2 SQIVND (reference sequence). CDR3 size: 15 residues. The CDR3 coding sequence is TGTGCCAGTACCGTGGGCCATCTAGGAGGAAACACCATATATTTT. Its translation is CASTVGHLGGNTIYF. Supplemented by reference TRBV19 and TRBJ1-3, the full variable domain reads DGGITQSPKYLFRKEGQNVTLSCEQNLNHDAMYWYRQDPGQGLRLIYYSQIVNDFQKGDIAEGYSVSREKKESFPLTVTSAQKNPTAFYLCASTVGHLGGNTIYFGEGSWLTVV.

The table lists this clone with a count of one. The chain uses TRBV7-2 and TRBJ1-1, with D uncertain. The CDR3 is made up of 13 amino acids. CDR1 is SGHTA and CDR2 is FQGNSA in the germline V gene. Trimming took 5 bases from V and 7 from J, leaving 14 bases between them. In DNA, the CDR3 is TGTGCCAGCAGCCTACCGGGGAAAATTGAAGCTTTCTTT. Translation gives CASSLPGKIEAFF.

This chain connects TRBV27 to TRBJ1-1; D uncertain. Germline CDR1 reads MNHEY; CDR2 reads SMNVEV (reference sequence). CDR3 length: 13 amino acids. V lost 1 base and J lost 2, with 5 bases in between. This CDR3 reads CASSLFGNTEAFF. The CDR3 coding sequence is TGTGCCAGCAGTTTATTTGGAAACACTGAAGCTTTCTTT.

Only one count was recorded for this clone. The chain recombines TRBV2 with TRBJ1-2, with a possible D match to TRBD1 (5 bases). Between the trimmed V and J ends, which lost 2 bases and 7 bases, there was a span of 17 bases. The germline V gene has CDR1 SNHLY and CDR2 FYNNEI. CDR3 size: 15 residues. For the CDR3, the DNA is TGTGCCAGCAGTGAATTGCCCCGGGGGTTTCCTGGCTACACCTTC. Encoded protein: CASSELPRGFPGYTF.

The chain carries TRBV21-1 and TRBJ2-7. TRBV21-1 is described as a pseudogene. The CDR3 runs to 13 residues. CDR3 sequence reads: CASNPRGVEEQYF. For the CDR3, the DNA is TGTGCCAGCAACCCAAGGGGAGTAGAAGAGCAGTACTTC.

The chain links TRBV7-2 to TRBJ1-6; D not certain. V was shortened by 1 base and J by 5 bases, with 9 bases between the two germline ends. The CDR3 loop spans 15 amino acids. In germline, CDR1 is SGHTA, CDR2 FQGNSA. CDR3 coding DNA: TGTGCCAGCAGCTTAGGTCGGATTAATAATTCACCCCTCCACTTT. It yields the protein CASSLGRINNSPLHF.

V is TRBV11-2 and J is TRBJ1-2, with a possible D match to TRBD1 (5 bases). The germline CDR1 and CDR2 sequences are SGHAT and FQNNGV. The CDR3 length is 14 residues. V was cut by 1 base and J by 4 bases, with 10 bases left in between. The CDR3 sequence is CASSLVGLSYGYTF. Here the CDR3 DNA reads TGTGCCAGCAGCTTAGTGGGGCTGAGCTATGGCTACACCTTC.

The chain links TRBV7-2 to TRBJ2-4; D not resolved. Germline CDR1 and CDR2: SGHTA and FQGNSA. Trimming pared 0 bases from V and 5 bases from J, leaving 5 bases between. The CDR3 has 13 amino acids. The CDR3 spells CASSLAGQNIQYF. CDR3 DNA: TGTGCCAGCAGCTTAGCCGGGCAAAACATTCAGTACTTC.

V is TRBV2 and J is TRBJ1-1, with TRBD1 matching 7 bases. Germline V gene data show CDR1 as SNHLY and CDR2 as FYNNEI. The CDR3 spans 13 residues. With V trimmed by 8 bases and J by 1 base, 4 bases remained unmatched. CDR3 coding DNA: TGTGCCAGCGGGACAGTACCGAACACTGAAGCTTTCTTT. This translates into CASGTVPNTEAFF. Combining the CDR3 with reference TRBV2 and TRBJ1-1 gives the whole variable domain EPEVTQTPSHQVTQMGQEVILRCVPISNHLYFYWYRQILGQKVEFLVSFYNNEISEKSEIFDDQFSVERPDGSNFTLKIRSTKLEDSAMYFCASGTVPNTEAFFGQGTRLTVV.

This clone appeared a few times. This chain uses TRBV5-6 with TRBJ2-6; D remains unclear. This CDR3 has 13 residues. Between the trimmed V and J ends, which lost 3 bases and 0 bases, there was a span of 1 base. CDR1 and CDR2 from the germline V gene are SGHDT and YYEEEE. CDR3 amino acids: CASSYSGANVLTF. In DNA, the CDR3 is TGTGCCAGCAGCTACTCTGGGGCCAACGTCCTGACTTTC. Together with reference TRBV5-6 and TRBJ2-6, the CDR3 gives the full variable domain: DAGVTQSPTHLIKTRGQQVTLRCSPKSGHDTVSWYQQALGQGPQFIFQYYEEEERQRGNFPDRFSGHQFPNYSSELNVNALLLGDSALYLCASSYSGANVLTFGAGSRLTVL.

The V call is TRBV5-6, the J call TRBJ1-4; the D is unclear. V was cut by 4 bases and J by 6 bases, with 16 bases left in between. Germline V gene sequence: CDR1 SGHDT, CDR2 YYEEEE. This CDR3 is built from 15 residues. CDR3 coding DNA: TGTGCCAGCAGCCCCAAAGGAGGGCTGGATGAAAAACTGTTTTTT. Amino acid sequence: CASSPKGGLDEKLFF.

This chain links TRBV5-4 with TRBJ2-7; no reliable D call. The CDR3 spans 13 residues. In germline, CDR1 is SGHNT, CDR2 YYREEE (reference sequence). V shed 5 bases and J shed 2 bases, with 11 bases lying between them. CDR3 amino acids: CASRKFGTYEQYF. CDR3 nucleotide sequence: TGTGCCAGCAGGAAGTTCGGTACCTACGAGCAGTACTTC.

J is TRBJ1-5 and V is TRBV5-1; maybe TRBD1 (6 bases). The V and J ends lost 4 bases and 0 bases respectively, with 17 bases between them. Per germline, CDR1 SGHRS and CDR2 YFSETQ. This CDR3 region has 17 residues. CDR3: CASSPLGGPYSNQPQHF. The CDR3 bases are TGCGCCAGCAGCCCGTTGGGGGGCCCCTATAGCAATCAGCCCCAGCATTTT.